These T cell receptor beta chains were read from a single sample in a study of technical replicates of blood from a few donors. TCRdb's table, derived via immunoSEQ multiplex PCR, lists solely in-frame clones and lacks some. Counted here are about 72,000 clones, roughly 92% occurring once; the ten biggest clones make up over 0.35%. The sequenced sample consisted of T cells isolated from PBMCs. The receptors originated from a human donor in good health. CDR3s include the opening cysteine and the closing phenylalanine or tryptophan. The D gene is left open where the match is weak. Clone size is not always given. Where it is, it says once, few, many or a class for expanded clones.

v_call	j_call	d_call	clone_size	cdr3_aa	cdr3_nt
TRBV2	TRBJ1-4	-	-	CASRGAGYGLIEKLFF	TGTGCCAGCAGGGGGGCGGGCTACGGTTTAATTGAAAAACTGTTTTTT
TRBV6-5	TRBJ1-5	TRBD1	-	CASSLTGVLDQPQHF	TGTGCCAGCAGTTTGACAGGGGTCTTGGATCAGCCCCAGCATTTT
TRBV6-1	TRBJ2-7	TRBD1	-	CASSERLDRGYEQYF	TGTGCCAGCAGCGAAAGACTTGACAGGGGCTACGAGCAGTACTTC
TRBV9	TRBJ2-5	TRBD1	-	CASSVARGQQETQYF	TGTGCCAGCAGCGTAGCCCGGGGACAGCAAGAGACCCAGTACTTC
TRBV28	TRBJ2-1	TRBD2	-	CASRLAGEANEQFF	TGTGCCAGCAGACTAGCGGGAGAGGCCAATGAGCAGTTCTTC
TRBV5-1	TRBJ2-2	TRBD1	-	CASSSGQGPGEPFF	TGCGCCAGCAGCTCAGGACAGGGCCCCGGGGAGCCGTTTTTT
TRBV4-1	TRBJ1-5	-	-	CASSQMGSSNQPQHF	TGCGCCAGCAGCCAAATGGGTAGCAGCAATCAGCCCCAGCATTTT
TRBV30	TRBJ2-2	TRBD2	-	CAWRDRTRGTGELFF	TGTGCCTGGAGAGACCGGACTAGGGGTACCGGGGAGCTGTTTTTT
TRBV15	TRBJ2-5	TRBD2	few	CATSRDGTSGRETQYF	TGTGCCACCAGCAGAGATGGGACTAGCGGGAGAGAGACCCAGTACTTC
TRBV10-3	TRBJ2-7	-	-	CAIRPGGSSAYEQYF	TGTGCCATCAGACCAGGAGGATCCAGCGCCTACGAGCAGTACTTC
TRBV21-1	TRBJ2-1	-	-	CASSENSGRSHNEQFF	TGTGCCAGCAGCGAGAATAGCGGGAGGTCCCACAATGAGCAGTTCTTC
TRBV4-3	TRBJ2-1	TRBD2	-	CASSLGLAGRLWDNEQFF	TGCGCCAGCAGCCTAGGACTAGCGGGACGCCTCTGGGACAATGAGCAGTTCTTC
TRBV27	TRBJ2-7	TRBD2	-	CASSRRLADLYEQYF	TGTGCCAGCAGTAGGAGACTAGCGGATCTATACGAGCAGTACTTC
TRBV7-2	TRBJ2-4	-	-	CASSPPNTGKLAKNIQYF	TGTGCCAGCAGCCCCCCGAATACAGGGAAACTAGCCAAAAACATTCAGTACTTC
TRBV2	TRBJ2-3	TRBD2	once	CASSESGRGAGTQYF	TGTGCCAGCAGTGAAAGCGGGAGAGGCGCGGGTACGCAGTATTTT
TRBV29-1	TRBJ2-7	-	-	CSVRVGSSYEQYF	TGCAGCGTCCGGGTAGGAAGCTCCTACGAGCAGTACTTC
TRBV25-1	TRBJ1-3	-	-	CASKGAAKSSGNTIYF	TGTGCCAGCAAAGGAGCAGCCAAGAGCTCTGGAAACACCATATATTTT
TRBV27	TRBJ2-7	TRBD2	-	CASSGDYSNLYEQYF	TGTGCCAGCAGTGGGGACTATTCCAATTTATACGAGCAGTACTTC
TRBV9	TRBJ2-1	-	-	CASSVGAPLGGYNEQFF	TGTGCCAGCAGCGTAGGTGCACCCCTCGGGGGATACAATGAGCAGTTCTTC